What follows are 7 T cell receptor beta chains derived from one specimen sequenced in a study of blood T cell repertoires in COVID-19. TCRdb's table, derived via immunoSEQ multiplex PCR, lists solely in-frame clones and lacks some. Among 150,000 to 180,000 clones listed, 75% to 95% were seen once. The sample taken for sequencing was peripheral blood. The receptor source for this set is a man aged 45-65 years with acute or convalescent COVID-19.

This clone was detected a few times. V gene TRBV11-1 combines with J gene TRBJ2-3; 13 positions match TRBD2. Germline V gives CDR1 SGHAT, CDR2 FQDESV (reference sequence). After removal of 1 base from V and 6 bases from J, the junction contained 4 bases not matched to a gene. This CDR3 has 16 amino acids. The CDR3 nucleotides read TGTGCCAGCAGCTTAGGGGGGACTAGCGGGGCGGATACGCAGTATTTT. Amino acid sequence: CASSLGGTSGADTQYF.

The chain is built from TRBV18 and TRBJ1-1, with TRBD1 identical over 9 bases. The germline V gene encodes CDR1 KGHSH and CDR2 LQKENI. J was trimmed by 8 bases and V by 4 bases; bases with no gene match: 5. CDR3 size: 13 residues. CDR3 sequence: CASSRDRDSEAFF. The CDR3 nucleotides read TGTGCCAGCTCACGGGACAGGGACTCAGAAGCTTTCTTT.

This chain joins TRBV30 and TRBJ2-7; possibly TRBD1 for D (5 bases). The length of the CDR3 is 14 residues. Trimming removed 0 bases at V and 1 base at J, with 10 bases between. Per germline, CDR1 GTSNPN and CDR2 SVGIG (reference sequence). CDR3 protein: CAWSVGRESYEQYF. The CDR3, as DNA: TGTGCCTGGAGTGTAGGCAGGGAATCCTACGAGCAGTACTTC.

The genes are TRBV7-2 and TRBJ1-6; TRBD1 agrees at 8 bases. The germline CDR1 and CDR2 sequences are SGHTA and FQGNSA. The CDR3 extends over 15 amino acids. The trim removed 1 base at V and 8 bases at J, leaving 4 bases unmatched. The CDR3 DNA reads TGTGCCAGCAGCTTAGGGACAGGGAGGGATTCACCCCTCCACTTT. It encodes CASSLGTGRDSPLHF.

This rearrangement joins TRBV7-8 to TRBJ1-5; the match to TRBD1 covers 11 bases. Germline values: CDR1 SGHVS, CDR2 FQNEAQ. J gave up 7 bases and V 2 bases, and 4 bases lay outside the gene matches. The CDR3 covers 15 residues. The CDR3 DNA is TGTGCCAGCAGCTTAAGTGGGACAGGGGGACAGCCCCAGCATTTT. Its protein product is CASSLSGTGGQPQHF.

In DNA, the CDR3 is TGTGCCAGCAGCCAAAAAGGGGGACAGTCCAGCTATGGCTACACCTTC. Amino acid sequence: CASSQKGGQSSYGYTF. The chain uses TRBV3-1 (or the pseudogene TRBV3-2) and TRBJ1-2; 7 positions match TRBD1. Germline lookup yields CDR1 LGHDT and CDR2 YNNKEL (reference sequence). The ends lost 2 bases at V and 4 bases at J; junction bases unmatched: 10. The CDR3 has 16 amino acids.

The V call is TRBV29-1, the J call TRBJ2-1, with 8 bases aligning to TRBD2. Germline CDR1 and CDR2: SQVTM and ANQGSEA. This CDR3 has 15 amino acids. The V segment lost 0 bases and the J segment 4 bases; nucleotides outside the gene matches: 5. The CDR3 nucleotides read TGCAGCGTTGAAGAAGACGGGAGGGCGTACAATGAGCAGTTCTTC. It specifies CSVEEDGRAYNEQFF.